The next 5 T cell receptor beta chains were all read from a single sample in a study of T cell responses to AZD1222 COVID-19 vaccine. Some clones are missing from TCRdb's copy, which holds only in-frame ones; the method was immunoSEQ multiplex PCR. The data contain roughly 140,000 clones, 90% of them singletons. The sequencing here drew on peripheral blood, taken 28 days after the second AZD1222 dose. These receptors were collected from an adult who received the AZD1222 COVID-19 vaccine.

This chain uses TRBV5-1 with TRBJ1-1; 7 nucleotides match TRBD1. This CDR3 has 15 amino acids. V shed 4 bases, J shed 2 bases, and the junction held 8 bases outside the gene matches. Germline CDR1 SGHRS, CDR2 YFSETQ. CDR3 bases: TGCGCCAGCAGCCCGCCAGACAGGGCAAACACTGAAGCTTTCTTT. This sequence encodes CASSPPDRANTEAFF.

The rearrangement uses TRBV29-1 and TRBJ2-3; unclear D gene. Germline CDR1 reads SQVTM; CDR2 reads ANQGSEA. CDR3 length: 13 residues. With 2 bases removed from V and 1 base from J, the gap between germline ends came to 7 bases. The CDR3 spells CSVERRGTDTQYF. DNA for the CDR3: TGCAGCGTTGAAAGACGGGGCACAGATACGCAGTATTTT.

The genes are TRBV20-1 and TRBJ1-1; no reliable D call. The V gene's germline CDR1 is DFQATT and CDR2 SNEGSKA (reference sequence). This CDR3 has 11 residues. Between the trimmed V and J ends, which lost 2 bases and 4 bases, there was a span of 5 bases. CDR3 sequence reads: CSARPSTEAFF. The CDR3 DNA reads as TGCAGTGCTAGACCCTCCACTGAAGCTTTCTTT.

The chain links TRBV18 to TRBJ1-2, with TRBD1 matching over 9 bases. Germline-derived CDR1 and CDR2 are KGHSH and LQKENI. Losses at the gene ends were 3 bases for V and 6 bases for J; bases not matched to a gene: 11. The CDR3 has 16 amino acids. The CDR3: CASSPGQGQGKDGYTF. CDR3 bases: TGTGCCAGCTCACCCGGACAGGGACAGGGAAAGGATGGCTACACCTTC.

The rearrangement uses TRBV27 and TRBJ1-2, with D tentatively TRBD1 (6 bases). Germline lookup yields CDR1 MNHEY and CDR2 SMNVEV (reference sequence). Between the trimmed V and J ends, which lost 3 bases and 4 bases, there was a span of 15 bases. The CDR3 length is 15 residues. CDR3 region: CASSLGVQGSYGYTF. The CDR3 DNA reads as TGTGCCAGCAGTTTGGGGGTACAGGGAAGCTATGGCTACACCTTC.